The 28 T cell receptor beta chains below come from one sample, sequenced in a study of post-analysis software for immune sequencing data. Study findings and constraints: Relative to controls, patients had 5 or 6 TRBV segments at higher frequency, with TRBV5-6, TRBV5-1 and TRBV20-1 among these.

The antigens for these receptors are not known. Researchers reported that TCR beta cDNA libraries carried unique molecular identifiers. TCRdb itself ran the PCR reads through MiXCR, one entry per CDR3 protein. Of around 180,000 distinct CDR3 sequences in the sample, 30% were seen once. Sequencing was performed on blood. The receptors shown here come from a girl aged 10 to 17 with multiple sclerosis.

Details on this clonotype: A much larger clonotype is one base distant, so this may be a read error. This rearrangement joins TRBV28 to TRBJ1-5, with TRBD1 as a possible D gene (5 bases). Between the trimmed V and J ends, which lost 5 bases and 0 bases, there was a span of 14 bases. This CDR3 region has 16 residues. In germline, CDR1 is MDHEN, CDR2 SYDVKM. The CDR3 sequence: CASSPVRGLSNQPQHF. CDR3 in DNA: TGTGCCAGCAGTCCCGTAAGGGGCCTTAGCAATCAGCCCCAGCATTTT.

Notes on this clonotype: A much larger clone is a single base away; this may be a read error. The CDR3 loop is CASGHAASGAYEQYF. The CDR3, as DNA: TGCGCCAGCGGCCATGCCGCTAGCGGTGCCTACGAGCAGTACTTC. The chain has TRBV4-1 and TRBJ2-7; 7 nucleotides align to TRBD2. Germline V gene sequence: CDR1 MGHRA, CDR2 YSYEKL. This CDR3 is 15 amino acids long.

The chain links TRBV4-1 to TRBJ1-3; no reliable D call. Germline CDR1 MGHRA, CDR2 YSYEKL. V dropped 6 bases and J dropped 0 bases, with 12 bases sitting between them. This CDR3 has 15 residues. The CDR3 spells CASRRIKSSGNTIYF. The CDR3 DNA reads TGCGCCAGCAGACGAATTAAATCCTCTGGAAACACCATATATTTT.

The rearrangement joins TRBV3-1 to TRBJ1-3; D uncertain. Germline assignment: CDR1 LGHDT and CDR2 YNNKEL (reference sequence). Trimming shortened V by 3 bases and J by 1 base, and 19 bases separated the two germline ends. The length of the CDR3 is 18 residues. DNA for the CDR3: TGTGCCAGCAGCCACGCTGGACCTTTGGCCCCGTCTGGAAACACCATATATTTT. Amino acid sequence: CASSHAGPLAPSGNTIYF.

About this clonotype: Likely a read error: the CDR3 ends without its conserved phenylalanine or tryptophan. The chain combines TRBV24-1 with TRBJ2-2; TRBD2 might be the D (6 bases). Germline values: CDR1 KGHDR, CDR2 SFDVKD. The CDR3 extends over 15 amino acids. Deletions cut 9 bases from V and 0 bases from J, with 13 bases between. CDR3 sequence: CATSGVLPNTGELFL. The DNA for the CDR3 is TGTGCCACCTCGGGGGTCCTCCCGAACACCGGGGAGCTGTTTTTG.

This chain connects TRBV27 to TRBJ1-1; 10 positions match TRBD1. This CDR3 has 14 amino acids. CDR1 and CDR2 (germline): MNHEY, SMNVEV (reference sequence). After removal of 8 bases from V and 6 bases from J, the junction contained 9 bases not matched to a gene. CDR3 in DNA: TGTGCCAGCCGCTCTCCGGGACAGGGGCCTGAAGCTTTCTTT. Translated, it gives CASRSPGQGPEAFF.

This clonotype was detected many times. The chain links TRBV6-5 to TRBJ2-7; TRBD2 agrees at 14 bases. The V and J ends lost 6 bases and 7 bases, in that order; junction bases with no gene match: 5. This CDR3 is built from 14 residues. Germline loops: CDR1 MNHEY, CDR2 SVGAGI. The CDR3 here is CASSAGLAGGEQYF. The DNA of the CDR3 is TGTGCCAGCAGCGCCGGACTAGCGGGAGGAGAGCAGTACTTC.

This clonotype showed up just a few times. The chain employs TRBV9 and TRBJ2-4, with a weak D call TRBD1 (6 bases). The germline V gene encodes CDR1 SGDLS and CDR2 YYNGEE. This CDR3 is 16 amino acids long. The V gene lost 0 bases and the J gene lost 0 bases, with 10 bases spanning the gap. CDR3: CASSVGDTLAKNIQYF. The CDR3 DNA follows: TGTGCCAGCAGCGTAGGGGACACCCTAGCCAAAAACATTCAGTACTTC.

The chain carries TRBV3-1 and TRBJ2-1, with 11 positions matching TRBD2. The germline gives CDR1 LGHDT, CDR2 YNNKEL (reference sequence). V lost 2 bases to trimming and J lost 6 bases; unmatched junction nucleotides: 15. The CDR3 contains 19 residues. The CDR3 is CASSQSPGTSGRVANEQFF. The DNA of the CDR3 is TGTGCCAGCAGCCAATCACCGGGGACTAGCGGTAGAGTCGCCAATGAGCAGTTCTTC.

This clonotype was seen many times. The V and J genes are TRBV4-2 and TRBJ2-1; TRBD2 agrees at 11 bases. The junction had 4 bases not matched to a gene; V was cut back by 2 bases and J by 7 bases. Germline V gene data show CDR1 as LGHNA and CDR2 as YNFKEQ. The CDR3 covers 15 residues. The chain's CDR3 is CASSQQLAGANEQFF. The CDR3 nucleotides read TGTGCCAGCAGCCAACAACTAGCGGGGGCTAATGAGCAGTTCTTC.

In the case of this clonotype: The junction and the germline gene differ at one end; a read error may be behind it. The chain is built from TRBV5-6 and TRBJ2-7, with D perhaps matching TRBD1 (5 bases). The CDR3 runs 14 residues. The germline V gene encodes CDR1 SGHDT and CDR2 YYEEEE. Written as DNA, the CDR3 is TGTGCCGGCAGCGCCACAGGAACTTACTACGAGCAGTACTTC. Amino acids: CAGSATGTYYEQYF.

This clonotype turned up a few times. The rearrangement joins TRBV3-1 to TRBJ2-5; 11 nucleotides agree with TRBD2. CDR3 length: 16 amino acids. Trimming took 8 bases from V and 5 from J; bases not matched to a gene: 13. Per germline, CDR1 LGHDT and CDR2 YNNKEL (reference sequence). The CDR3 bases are TGTGCCAGCCTAAATTATACGCTAGCGGGAGGTGAGACCCAGTACTTC. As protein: CASLNYTLAGGETQYF.

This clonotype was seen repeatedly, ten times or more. DNA for the CDR3: TGCAGTGCTAGAGGCTTATTTAGCTCTGGGGCCAACGTCCTGACTTTC. Translated, it gives CSARGLFSSGANVLTF. The chain uses TRBV20-1 and TRBJ2-6; D uncertain. The V end was cut by 1 base, the J end by 0 bases, with 10 bases between. Germline CDR1 and CDR2: DFQATT and SNEGSKA (reference sequence). This CDR3 has 16 residues.

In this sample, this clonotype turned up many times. CDR3 nucleotides: TGTGCCAGCAGCCGCCTGGGCCGCCAGGGAGTGGACTATGGCTACACCTTC. Its translation is CASSRLGRQGVDYGYTF. The rearrangement joins TRBV4-2 to TRBJ1-2; a weak D match, TRBD1 (5 bases). Germline V lookup: CDR1 LGHNA, CDR2 YNFKEQ. This CDR3 has 17 residues. V dropped 4 bases and J dropped 3 bases, with 21 bases sitting between them.

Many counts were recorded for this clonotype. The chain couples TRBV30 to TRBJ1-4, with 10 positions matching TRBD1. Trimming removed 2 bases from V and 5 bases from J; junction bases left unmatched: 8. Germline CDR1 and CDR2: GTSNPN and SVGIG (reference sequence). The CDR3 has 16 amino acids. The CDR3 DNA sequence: TGTGCCTGGAGTCCTAATCTGGGACAGGGGAATGAAAAACTGTTTTTT. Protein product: CAWSPNLGQGNEKLFF.

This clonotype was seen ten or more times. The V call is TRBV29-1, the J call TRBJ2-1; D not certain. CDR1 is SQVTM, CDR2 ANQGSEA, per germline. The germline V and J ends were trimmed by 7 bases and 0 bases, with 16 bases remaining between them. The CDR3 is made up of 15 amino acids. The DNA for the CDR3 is TGCAGCGCCGCGGCAACCTTGAGCTCCTACAATGAGCAGTTCTTC. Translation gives CSAAATLSSYNEQFF.

The CDR3 region is CASSRLGSVTDTQYF. The CDR3 coding sequence is TGTGCCAGCAGTAGACTTGGTAGCGTCACAGATACGCAGTATTTT. This chain uses TRBV7-2 with TRBJ2-3, with D possibly TRBD2 on 5 matching bases. The CDR3 runs 15 residues. Germline-derived CDR1 and CDR2 are SGHTA and FQGNSA. V lost 6 bases, J lost 2 bases, and 15 bases lay in between.

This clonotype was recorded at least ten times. CDR3 DNA: TGTGCCAGCAGTTTTCTCCAGACAGGGATGGATGAGCAGTTCTTC. This encodes CASSFLQTGMDEQFF. The gene calls are TRBV27 and TRBJ2-1; TRBD1 matches 7 bases. The length of the CDR3 is 15 residues. The ends lost 3 bases at V and 8 bases at J; junction bases unmatched: 10. Germline CDR1 MNHEY, CDR2 SMNVEV (reference sequence).

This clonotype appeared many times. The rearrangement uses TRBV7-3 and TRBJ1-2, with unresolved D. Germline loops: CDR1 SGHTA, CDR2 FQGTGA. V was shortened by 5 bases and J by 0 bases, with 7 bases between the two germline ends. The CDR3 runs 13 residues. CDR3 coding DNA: TGTGCCAGCAGCCCCGCCCCTAACTATGGCTACACCTTC. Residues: CASSPAPNYGYTF.

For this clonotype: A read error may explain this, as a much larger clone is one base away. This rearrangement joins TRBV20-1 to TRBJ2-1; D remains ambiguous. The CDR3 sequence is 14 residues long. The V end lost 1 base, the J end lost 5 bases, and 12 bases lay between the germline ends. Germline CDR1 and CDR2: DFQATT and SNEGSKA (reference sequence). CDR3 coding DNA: TGCAGTGCTAGAGTAGACTCGGTACACAATGAGCAGTTCTTC. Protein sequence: CSARVDSVHNEQFF.

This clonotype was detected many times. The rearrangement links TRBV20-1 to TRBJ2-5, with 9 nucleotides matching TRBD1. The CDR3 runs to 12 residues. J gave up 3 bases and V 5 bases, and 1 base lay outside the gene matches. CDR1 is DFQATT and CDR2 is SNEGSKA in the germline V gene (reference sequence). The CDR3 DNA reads TGCAGTGCTCGGACAGGGGAAGAGACCCAGTACTTC. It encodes CSARTGEETQYF.

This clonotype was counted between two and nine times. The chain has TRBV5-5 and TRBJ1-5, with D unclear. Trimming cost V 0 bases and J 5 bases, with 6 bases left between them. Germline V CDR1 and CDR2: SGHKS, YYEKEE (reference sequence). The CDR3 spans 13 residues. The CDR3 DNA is TGTGCCAGCAGCTTGGCCGGGGATCAGCCCCAGCATTTT. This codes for CASSLAGDQPQHF.

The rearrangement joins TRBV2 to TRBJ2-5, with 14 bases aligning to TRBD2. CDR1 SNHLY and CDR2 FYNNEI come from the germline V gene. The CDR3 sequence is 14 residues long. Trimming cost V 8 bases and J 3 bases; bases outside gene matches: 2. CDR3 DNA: TGTGCCAGCTCGGGACTAGCGGGGGAAGAGACCCAGTACTTC. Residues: CASSGLAGEETQYF.

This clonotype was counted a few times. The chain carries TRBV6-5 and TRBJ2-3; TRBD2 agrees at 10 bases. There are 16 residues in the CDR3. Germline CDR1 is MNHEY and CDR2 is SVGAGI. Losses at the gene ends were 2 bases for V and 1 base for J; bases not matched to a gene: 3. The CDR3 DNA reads TGTGCCAGCAGTTACCGGACTAGCGGAGGCACAGATACGCAGTATTTT. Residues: CASSYRTSGGTDTQYF.

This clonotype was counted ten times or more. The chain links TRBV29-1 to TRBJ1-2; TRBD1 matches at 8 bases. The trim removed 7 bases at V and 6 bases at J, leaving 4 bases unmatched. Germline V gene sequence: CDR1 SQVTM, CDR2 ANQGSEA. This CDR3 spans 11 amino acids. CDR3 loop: CSAQGGDGYTF. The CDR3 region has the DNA TGCAGCGCACAGGGGGGTGATGGCTACACCTTC.

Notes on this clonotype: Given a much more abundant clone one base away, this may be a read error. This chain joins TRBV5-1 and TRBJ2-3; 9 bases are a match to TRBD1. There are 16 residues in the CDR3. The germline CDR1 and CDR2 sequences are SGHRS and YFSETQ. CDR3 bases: TGCGCCTGCAGCTCGGGACAGGGTCGGCCCTCAGATACGCAGTATTTT. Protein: CACSSGQGRPSDTQYF.

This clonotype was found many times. CDR3 sequence reads: CASSFLPIVHNEQFF. DNA of the CDR3: TGTGCCAGCAGTTTCCTACCGATAGTACACAATGAGCAGTTCTTC. V is TRBV12-3 or TRBV12-4 and J is TRBJ2-1; no clear D gene. The germline V and J ends were trimmed by 3 bases and 5 bases, with 14 bases remaining between them. The CDR3 runs to 15 residues.

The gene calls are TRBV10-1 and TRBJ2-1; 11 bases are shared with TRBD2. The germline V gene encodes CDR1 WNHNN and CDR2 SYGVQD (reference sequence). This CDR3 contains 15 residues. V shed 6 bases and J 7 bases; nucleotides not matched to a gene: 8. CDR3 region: CASSLVSGGANEQFF. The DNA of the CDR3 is TGCGCCAGCAGCTTGGTTAGCGGGGGGGCAAATGAGCAGTTCTTC.